This passage covers 23 T cell receptor beta chains from one sample sequenced in a study of patients and donors after allogeneic stem cell transplantation. MiXCR, applied by TCRdb to the RT-PCR reads, yields one record per CDR3 protein. The sample consists of 390,000 or so distinct CDR3 sequences, 16% of them appearing once. Sample: blood, either unsorted or a sorted T cell fraction (not recorded which). These receptors originate from a human donor who was either an allogeneic HSCT recipient or a stem cell or donor lymphocyte infusion donor (not recorded which). It is not recorded whose cells these are; they may come from a transplant donor.

The gene calls are TRBV24-1 and TRBJ2-2, with D tentatively TRBD2 (6 bases). The germline V gene encodes CDR1 KGHDR and CDR2 SFDVKD. V lost 9 bases and J lost 5, with 6 bases in between. The CDR3 consists of 11 residues. The CDR3 sequence: CATGGTGELFF. The CDR3 nucleotides read TGTGCCACCGGGGGGACCGGGGAGCTGTTTTTT.

Only a few counts were recorded for this clonotype. The V and J genes are TRBV7-9 and TRBJ2-7; D unclear. This CDR3 is built from 15 residues. V lost 3 bases to trimming and J lost 6 bases, with 18 bases between them. Germline CDR1 SEHNR, CDR2 FQNEAQ (reference sequence). CDR3: CASSFGGPFLAEQYF. CDR3 DNA: TGTGCCAGCAGCTTCGGTGGTCCCTTTTTGGCCGAGCAGTACTTC.

The chain carries TRBV20-1 and TRBJ2-5; maybe TRBD2 (6 bases). V was trimmed by 0 bases and J by 6 bases, leaving 14 bases between them. Per germline, CDR1 DFQATT and CDR2 SNEGSKA (reference sequence). This CDR3 has 14 amino acids. Here the CDR3 reads CSARETGLRQTQYF. The CDR3 coding sequence is TGCAGTGCTAGAGAAACGGGACTCAGACAGACCCAGTACTTC.

The V and J genes are TRBV25-1 and TRBJ2-5, with 7 positions matching TRBD2. Per the germline V gene, CDR1 is MGHDK and CDR2 is SYGVNS. With V trimmed by 2 bases and J by 2 bases, 11 bases remained unmatched. The CDR3 length is 17 residues. CDR3 bases: TGTGCCAGCAGTGAAGGGATAATAGCGGGTCATCAAGAGACCCAGTACTTC. Its protein product is CASSEGIIAGHQETQYF.

The genes are TRBV19 and TRBJ1-5; TRBD1 aligns across 9 bases. V trimming: 9 bases; J trimming: 5 bases; junction bases outside the gene matches: 5. CDR1 LNHDA and CDR2 SQIVND come from the germline V gene (reference sequence). This CDR3 is 13 amino acids long. CDR3 residues: CASGQGYDQPQHF. The CDR3 bases are TGTGCCAGCGGACAGGGGTATGATCAGCCCCAGCATTTT.

This clonotype has more than one count but fewer than ten. The CDR3 here is CATGTSGVSEQFF. The CDR3 DNA is TGTGCCACGGGGACTAGCGGAGTCTCTGAGCAGTTCTTC. The V and J genes are TRBV24-1 and TRBJ2-1; TRBD2 aligns across 11 bases. With 10 bases clipped from V and 9 bases from J, the junction kept 7 bases outside the gene matches. Germline CDR1 is KGHDR and CDR2 is SFDVKD. CDR3 size: 13 residues.

The chain couples TRBV12-3 or TRBV12-4 to TRBJ1-4; D not resolved. Trimming left V 2 bases short and J 6 bases short, with 10 bases between. The CDR3 runs 14 residues. CDR3 sequence reads: CASSLLGLDEKLFF. In nucleotides, the CDR3 is TGTGCCAGCAGTTTACTGGGCCTTGATGAAAAACTGTTTTTT.

The genes are TRBV7-2 and TRBJ2-1; D possibly corresponds to TRBD2 (7 bases). CDR1 is SGHTA and CDR2 is FQGNSA in the germline V gene. The CDR3 extends over 17 amino acids. Trimming shortened V by 3 bases and J by 8 bases, and 23 bases separated the two germline ends. As DNA, the CDR3 is TGTGCCAGCAGCTTGGGGCGTAGTGCGGGGGCTGGGGATGAGCAGTTCTTC. Protein sequence: CASSLGRSAGAGDEQFF.

This chain joins TRBV7-2 and TRBJ2-1; D is possibly TRBD2 (5 bases). The CDR3 has 15 residues. The V end lost 2 bases, the J end lost 6 bases, and 14 bases lay between the germline ends. The germline V gene has CDR1 SGHTA and CDR2 FQGNSA. The CDR3 loop reads CASSLLGYRGNEQFF. In DNA form, the CDR3 reads TGTGCCAGCAGCTTACTTGGTTACCGGGGCAATGAGCAGTTCTTC.

In its sample, this clonotype was seen many times. The gene calls are TRBV24-1 and TRBJ2-3, with D perhaps TRBD1 (6 bases). V was clipped by 6 bases and J by 3 bases, with 27 bases between them. CDR3 length: 19 residues. Germline V lookup: CDR1 KGHDR, CDR2 SFDVKD. The CDR3 sequence: CATSFAGQGSSLPTDTQYF. CDR3 DNA sequence: TGTGCCACCAGTTTTGCGGGCCAGGGGTCGAGCCTCCCTACAGATACGCAGTATTTT.

This clonotype was picked up many times. CDR3 coding DNA: TGTGCCATCAGTGAGTCAGGAGGACAGGGGATCGAGCAGTACTTC. Residues: CAISESGGQGIEQYF. The rearrangement links TRBV10-3 to TRBJ2-7; 9 bases match TRBD1. The CDR3 loop spans 15 amino acids. J lost 6 bases, V lost 0 bases, and 6 bases had no gene match. The germline CDR1 and CDR2 sequences are ENHRY and SYGVKD.

The chain uses TRBV27 and TRBJ2-3, with TRBD2 matching 9 bases. CDR1 and CDR2 (germline): MNHEY, SMNVEV (reference sequence). This CDR3 comprises 17 residues. V lost 3 bases, J lost 3 bases, and 10 bases stayed unmatched. CDR3 in DNA: TGTGCCAGCAGTTTCTCCAAGCGGGAGGCGGGGACAGATACGCAGTATTTT. Protein: CASSFSKREAGTDTQYF.

This clonotype was counted between two and nine times. The V gene is TRBV9, the J gene TRBJ2-7, with 7 bases identical to TRBD2. The germline CDR1 and CDR2 sequences are SGDLS and YYNGEE. The CDR3 length is 13 residues. V trimming: 5 bases; J trimming: 2 bases; junction bases outside the gene matches: 4. The DNA for the CDR3 is TGTGCCAGCAGTGGGGGGGGGACCTACGAGCAGTACTTC. Its protein product is CASSGGGTYEQYF.

The V and J genes are TRBV27 and TRBJ1-1; D uncertain. Germline CDR1 is MNHEY and CDR2 is SMNVEV (reference sequence). This CDR3 spans 13 amino acids. Trimming removed 5 bases at V and 2 bases at J, with 9 bases between. The CDR3 loop reads CASSMNSNTEAFF. CDR3 bases: TGTGCCAGCAGTATGAACAGTAACACTGAAGCTTTCTTT.

The chain links TRBV20-1 to TRBJ1-1; 7 nucleotides match TRBD1. V lost 3 bases, J lost 1 base, and 5 bases stayed unmatched. The germline CDR1 and CDR2 sequences are DFQATT and SNEGSKA (reference sequence). The CDR3 loop spans 14 amino acids. CDR3 in amino acids: CSARRDRANTEAFF. The CDR3 coding sequence is TGCAGTGCTAGGAGGGACAGAGCGAACACTGAAGCTTTCTTT.

This clonotype was found a few times. The chain uses TRBV25-1 and TRBJ2-5, with D tentatively TRBD1 or TRBD2 (5 bases each). V was pared by 2 bases and J by 4 bases, with 11 bases between. The CDR3 covers 14 residues. In germline, CDR1 is MGHDK, CDR2 SYGVNS. This CDR3 reads CASSEAGRRETQYF. The CDR3 DNA reads TGTGCCAGCAGTGAAGCAGGGAGAAGAGAGACCCAGTACTTC.

This clonotype was seen a few times. The CDR3 sequence: CSVVRRLEAFF. Here the CDR3 DNA reads TGCAGCGTAGTCAGGAGACTGGAAGCTTTCTTT. The V gene is TRBV29-1, the J gene TRBJ1-1; D is uncertain. Trimming removed 6 bases at V and 8 bases at J, with 13 bases between. Germline CDR1 and CDR2: SQVTM and ANQGSEA. There are 11 residues in the CDR3.

This clonotype was counted at least ten times. The chain has TRBV5-5 and TRBJ2-3; 7 bases match TRBD2. This CDR3 spans 16 amino acids. CDR1 is SGHKS, CDR2 YYEKEE, per germline (reference sequence). V shed 2 bases and J 2 bases; nucleotides not matched to a gene: 8. The CDR3 sequence: CASSFGLAANTDTQYF. Written as DNA, the CDR3 is TGTGCCAGCAGCTTTGGTCTAGCGGCAAACACAGATACGCAGTATTTT.

Ten or more counts support this clonotype. This chain links TRBV12-3 or TRBV12-4 with TRBJ2-1, with D possibly TRBD2 on 6 matching bases. V dropped 6 bases and J dropped 14 bases, with 14 bases sitting between them. This CDR3 spans 11 amino acids. CDR3 amino acids: CASREAGGEFF. The CDR3 DNA sequence: TGTGCCAGCAGGGAAGCGGGTGGAGAGTTCTTC.

The chain combines TRBV6-1 with TRBJ2-2; TRBD2 agrees at 10 bases. In germline, CDR1 is MNHNS, CDR2 SASEGT. The CDR3 totals 15 residues. V lost 6 bases to trimming and J lost 6 bases; unmatched junction nucleotides: 7. The CDR3 region has the DNA TGTGCCAGCAGCGATCTAGCGGGAGCAGCCGGGGAGCTGTTTTTT. As protein: CASSDLAGAAGELFF.

The genes are TRBV3-1 and TRBJ1-6; D may be TRBD1 (6 bases). The CDR3 covers 12 residues. CDR1 and CDR2 (germline): LGHDT, YNNKEL (reference sequence). The V end was cut by 3 bases, the J end by 16 bases, with 13 bases between. CDR3 residues: CASSQAGQNLHF. CDR3 in DNA: TGTGCCAGCAGCCAGGCAGGACAGAATCTCCACTTT. Variable domain in full (rest from reference TRBV3-1 and TRBJ1-6): DTAVSQTPKYLVTQMGNDKSIKCEQNLGHDTMYWYKQDSKKFLKIMFSYNNKELIINETVPNRFSPKSPDKAHLNLHINSLELGDSAVYFCASSQAGQNLHFGNGTRLTVT.

The V call is TRBV4-2, the J call TRBJ2-3; 11 bases align to TRBD2. This CDR3 region has 19 residues. V shed 1 base and J 5 bases; nucleotides not matched to a gene: 14. Per germline, CDR1 LGHNA and CDR2 YNFKEQ. This CDR3 is CASSQGVVVLAGGQDTQYF. The CDR3 nucleotides read TGTGCCAGCAGCCAAGGAGTTGTGGTTCTAGCGGGAGGCCAAGATACGCAGTATTTT.

This chain's CDR3 is CSARDSRDRKHQPQHF. In nucleotides, the CDR3 is TGCAGTGCTAGAGATTCCCGAGACAGAAAACATCAGCCCCAGCATTTT. V and J are TRBV20-1 and TRBJ1-5, with D possibly being TRBD1 (5 bases). V was cut by 0 bases and J by 5 bases, with 17 bases left in between. The CDR3 length is 16 residues. CDR1 and CDR2 (germline): DFQATT, SNEGSKA (reference sequence).